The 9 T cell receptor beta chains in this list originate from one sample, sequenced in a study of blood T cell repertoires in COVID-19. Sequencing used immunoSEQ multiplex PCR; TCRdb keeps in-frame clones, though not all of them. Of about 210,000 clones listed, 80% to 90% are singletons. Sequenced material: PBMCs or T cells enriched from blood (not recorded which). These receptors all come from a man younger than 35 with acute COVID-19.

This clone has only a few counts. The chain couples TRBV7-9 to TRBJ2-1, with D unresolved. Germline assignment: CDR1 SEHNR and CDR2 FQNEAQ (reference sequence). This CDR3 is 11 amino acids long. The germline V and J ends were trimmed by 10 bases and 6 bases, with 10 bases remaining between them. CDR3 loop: CAISLFNEQFF. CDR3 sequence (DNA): TGTGCCATCTCTCTCTTCAATGAGCAGTTCTTC.

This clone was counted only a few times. CDR3: CASSSLAGGTSTDTQYF. For the CDR3, the DNA is TGTGCCAGCAGCTCCCTAGCGGGAGGGACTAGCACAGATACGCAGTATTTT. The chain couples TRBV7-2 to TRBJ2-3; 12 bases line up with TRBD2. Germline lookup yields CDR1 SGHTA and CDR2 FQGNSA. Losses at the gene ends were 4 bases for V and 0 bases for J; bases not matched to a gene: 5. CDR3 length: 17 amino acids. The whole variable domain, filled in from reference TRBV7-2 and TRBJ2-3, reads GAGVSQSPSNKVTEKGKDVELRCDPISGHTALYWYRQSLGQGLEFLIYFQGNSAPDKSGLPSDRFSAERTGGSVSTLTIQRTQQEDSAVYLCASSSLAGGTSTDTQYFGPGTRLTVL.

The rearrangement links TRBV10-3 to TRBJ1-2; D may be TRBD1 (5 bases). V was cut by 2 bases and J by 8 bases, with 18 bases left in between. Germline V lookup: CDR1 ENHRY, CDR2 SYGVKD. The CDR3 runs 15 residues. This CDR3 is CAISEDRTDIFGYTF. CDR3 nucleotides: TGTGCCATCAGTGAGGATCGGACGGACATCTTCGGCTACACCTTC.

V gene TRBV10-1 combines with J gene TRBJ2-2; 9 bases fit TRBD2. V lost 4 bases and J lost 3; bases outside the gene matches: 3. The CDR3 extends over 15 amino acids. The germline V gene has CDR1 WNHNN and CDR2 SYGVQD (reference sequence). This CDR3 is CASSATSGYTGELFF. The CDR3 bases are TGCGCCAGCAGTGCGACTAGCGGTTACACCGGGGAGCTGTTTTTT.

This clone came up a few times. As DNA, the CDR3 is TGTGCCAGCAGCTCAGGACTAGCACCAACAGATACGCAGTATTTT. Its translation is CASSSGLAPTDTQYF. The J gene is TRBJ2-3, the V gene TRBV7-2; 8 positions agree with TRBD2. Germline lookup yields CDR1 SGHTA and CDR2 FQGNSA. The CDR3 has 15 residues. J was trimmed by 3 bases and V by 4 bases; bases with no gene match: 6.

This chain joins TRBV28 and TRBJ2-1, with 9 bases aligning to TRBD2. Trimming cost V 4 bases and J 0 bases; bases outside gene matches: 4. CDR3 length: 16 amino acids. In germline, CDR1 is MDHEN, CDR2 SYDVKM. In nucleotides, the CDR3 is TGTGCCAGCAGTTCCCTAGCGGGGATCTCCTACAATGAGCAGTTCTTC. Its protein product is CASSSLAGISYNEQFF.

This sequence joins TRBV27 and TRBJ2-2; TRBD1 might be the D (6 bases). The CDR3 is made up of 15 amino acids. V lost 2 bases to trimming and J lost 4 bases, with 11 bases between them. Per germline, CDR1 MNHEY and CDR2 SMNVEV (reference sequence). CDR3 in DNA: TGTGCCAGCAGTTTAATGGTCAGGGGCACCGGGGAGCTGTTTTTT. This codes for CASSLMVRGTGELFF.

In DNA form, the CDR3 reads TGTGCCAGCAGCTTCTTGGTGGGGTACTCCGGACAGTACAATGAGCAGTTCTTC. Amino acids: CASSFLVGYSGQYNEQFF. The chain employs TRBV11-2 and TRBJ2-1; tentatively, D is TRBD1 (6 bases). CDR1 and CDR2 from the germline V gene are SGHAT and FQNNGV. The CDR3 has 18 residues. Trimming removed 3 bases from V and 4 bases from J, with 22 bases in between.

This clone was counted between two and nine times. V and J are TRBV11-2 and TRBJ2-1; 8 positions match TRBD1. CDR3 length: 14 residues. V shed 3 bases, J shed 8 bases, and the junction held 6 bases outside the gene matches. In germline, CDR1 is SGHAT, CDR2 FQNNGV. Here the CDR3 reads CASSFAGGEYEQFF. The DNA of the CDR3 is TGTGCCAGCAGCTTTGCAGGGGGCGAGTATGAGCAGTTCTTC.